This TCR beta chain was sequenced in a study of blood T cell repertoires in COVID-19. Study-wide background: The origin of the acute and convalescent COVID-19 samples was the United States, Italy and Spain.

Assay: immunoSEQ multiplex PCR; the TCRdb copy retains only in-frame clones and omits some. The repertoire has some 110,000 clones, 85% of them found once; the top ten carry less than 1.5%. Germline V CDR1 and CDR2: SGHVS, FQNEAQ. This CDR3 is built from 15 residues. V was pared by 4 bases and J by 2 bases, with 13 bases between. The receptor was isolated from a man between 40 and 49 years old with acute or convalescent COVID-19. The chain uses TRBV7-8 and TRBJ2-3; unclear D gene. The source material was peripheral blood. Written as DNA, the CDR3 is TGTGCCAGCAGCTCCGAGTACCTCACCACAGATACGCAGTATTTT. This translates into CASSSEYLTTDTQYF.